What follows is one T cell receptor (beta chain) and its context. The sample is drawn from a study of control samples from healthy donors and cancer patients. Assay used: immunoSEQ multiplex PCR; TCRdb lists only in-frame clones, some missing. The sample lists approximately 130,000 clones; 70% to 90% were seen once. CDR1 SGHDN and CDR2 FVKESK come from the germline V gene. This CDR3 has 13 amino acids. The junction had 1 base not matched to a gene; V was cut back by 3 bases and J by 5 bases. The chain has TRBV14 and TRBJ1-2; TRBD1 agrees at 9 bases. Sequences were obtained from blood. This sequence originates from a man aged 55 to 70 in good health. CDR3 protein: CASSQDRGYGYTF. CDR3 coding DNA: TGTGCCAGCAGCCAGGACAGGGGTTATGGCTACACCTTC.